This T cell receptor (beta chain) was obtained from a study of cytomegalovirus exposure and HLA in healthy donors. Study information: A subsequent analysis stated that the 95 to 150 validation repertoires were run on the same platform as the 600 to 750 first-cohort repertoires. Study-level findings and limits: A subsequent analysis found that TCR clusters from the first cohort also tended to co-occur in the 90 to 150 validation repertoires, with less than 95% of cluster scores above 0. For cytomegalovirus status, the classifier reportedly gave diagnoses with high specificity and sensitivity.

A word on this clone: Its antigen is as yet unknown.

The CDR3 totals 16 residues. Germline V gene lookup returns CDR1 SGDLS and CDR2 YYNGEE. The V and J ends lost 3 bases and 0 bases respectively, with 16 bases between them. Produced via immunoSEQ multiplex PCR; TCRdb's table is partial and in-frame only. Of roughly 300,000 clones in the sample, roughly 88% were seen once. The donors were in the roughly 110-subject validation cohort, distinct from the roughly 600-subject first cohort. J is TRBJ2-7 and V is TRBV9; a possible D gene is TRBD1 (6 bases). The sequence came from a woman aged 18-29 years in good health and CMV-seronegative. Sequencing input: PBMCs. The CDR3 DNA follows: TGTGCCAGCAGCGAAGGACAGAGTAGTAACTCCTACGAGCAGTACTTC. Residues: CASSEGQSSNSYEQYF.